What follows is one T cell receptor beta chain and its context. What it binds is unknown. The source of the sample is a study of cytomegalovirus exposure and HLA in healthy donors. Findings and limits, study-wide: HLA alleles showed associations with fewer than 20,000 TCR beta sequences in a later analysis, at a 0.05 false discovery rate. Data from an earlier analysis indicated that most TCR beta V segments were productive either about 90% or about 30% of the time. The authors considered a cluster of highly shared sequence variants likely to be a sequencing artifact.

The V gene lost 6 bases and the J gene lost 1 base, with 13 bases spanning the gap. The CDR3 is made up of 15 amino acids. Germline V gene lookup returns CDR1 MNHNS and CDR2 SASEGT. The PCR was carried out with 60 Vbeta primers and 13 Jbeta primers. In the original workflow: Counted up in a later analysis, unique TCR beta chains came to approximately 83 million, with about 10 million shared. The repertoire was sequenced with immunoSEQ multiplex PCR; TCRdb's copy has only in-frame clones and lacks some. V and J calls plus clone size are reproduced from that table; the DNA served to infer D and trimming. This sample's table reports roughly 55,000 clones.

This sequence joins TRBV6-1 and TRBJ1-5; possible D gene TRBD1, 5 bases. The sequenced material came from PBMCs. This TCR derives from a man aged 45-60 years in good health and CMV-seropositive. CDR3 in DNA: TGTGCCAGCAGGAGGGACTTTGGCAGCAATCAGCCCCAGCATTTT. This encodes CASRRDFGSNQPQHF.